The 14 T cell receptor beta chains below come from one sample, sequenced in a study of cytomegalovirus exposure and HLA in healthy donors. The PCR used 60 Vbeta and 13 Jbeta primers. The data were produced by immunoSEQ multiplex PCR, yet TCRdb's version contains in-frame clones alone and is incomplete. The sample holds some 140,000 clones, about 80% seen once. Sequences were obtained from PBMCs. The receptors were gathered from a man aged 25 to 45 in good health and CMV-seronegative.

This chain uses TRBV6-5 with TRBJ1-2, with 11 nucleotides matching TRBD1. Germline trimming cut 5 bases from V and 7 bases from J; bases unmatched to any gene: 6. CDR1 and CDR2 (germline): MNHEY, SVGAGI. CDR3 length equals 14 residues. The CDR3 sequence: CASSPGQGVSGYTF. The DNA of the CDR3 is TGTGCCAGCAGTCCGGGACAGGGGGTATCTGGCTACACCTTC.

V gene TRBV28 combines with J gene TRBJ1-5; 9 bases are a match to TRBD1. This CDR3 comprises 15 residues. V was clipped by 4 bases and J by 5 bases; unmatched bases: 6. CDR1 and CDR2 from the germline V gene are MDHEN and SYDVKM. In nucleotides, the CDR3 is TGTGCCAGCAGTTATACCGGGACAGGGTATCAGCCCCAGCATTTT. The encoded protein is CASSYTGTGYQPQHF.

CDR3 amino acids: CASSFGTNNEQFF. In DNA form, the CDR3 reads TGTGCCAGCAGCTTCGGGACAAACAATGAGCAGTTCTTC. The V gene is TRBV11-2, the J gene TRBJ2-1; tentative D call: TRBD1 (6 bases). CDR1 and CDR2 (germline): SGHAT, FQNNGV. The V and J ends lost 3 bases and 5 bases respectively, with 8 bases between them. The CDR3 contains 13 residues.

The chain links TRBV6-5 to TRBJ1-4; tentatively, D is TRBD1 (6 bases). The CDR3 has 14 amino acids. CDR1 and CDR2 (germline): MNHEY, SVGAGI. The V gene lost 4 bases and the J gene lost 6 bases, with 12 bases spanning the gap. CDR3 protein: CASSLSGGDEKLFF. CDR3 DNA: TGTGCCAGCAGTTTATCGGGGGGCGATGAAAAACTGTTTTTT.

The rearrangement links TRBV9 to TRBJ2-7; 9 bases are a match to TRBD2. Germline V gives CDR1 SGDLS, CDR2 YYNGEE. Losses at the gene ends were 4 bases for V and 4 bases for J; bases not matched to a gene: 12. The CDR3 extends over 16 amino acids. In nucleotides, the CDR3 is TGTGCCAGCAGCCGTCTTGGCGGGAGGGAGGTGTACGAGCAGTACTTC. Its translation: CASSRLGGREVYEQYF.

The genes are TRBV28 and TRBJ2-6; TRBD1 agrees at 7 bases. This CDR3 comprises 15 residues. The ends lost 3 bases at V and 3 bases at J; junction bases unmatched: 2. CDR1 is MDHEN and CDR2 is SYDVKM in the germline V gene. This CDR3 reads CASSFRGLGANVLTF. As DNA, the CDR3 is TGTGCCAGCAGTTTTAGGGGGCTTGGGGCCAACGTCCTGACTTTC.

The V and J genes are TRBV5-1 and TRBJ2-2; 7 bases align to TRBD1. The junction had 4 bases not matched to a gene; V was cut back by 4 bases and J by 1 base. The CDR3 consists of 15 residues. Germline CDR1 and CDR2: SGHRS and YFSETQ. CDR3 loop: CASSLGDRNTGELFF. CDR3 in DNA: TGCGCCAGCAGCCTAGGGGACAGGAACACCGGGGAGCTGTTTTTT.

The rearrangement uses TRBV30 and TRBJ2-5; 7 bases are shared with TRBD1. The CDR3 is made up of 15 amino acids. CDR1 is GTSNPN and CDR2 is SVGIG in the germline V gene (reference sequence). Trimming at V came to 4 bases and at J to 2 bases, leaving 10 bases not matched to a gene. CDR3 sequence: CAWTEAGGWQETQYF. The DNA for the CDR3 is TGTGCCTGGACTGAGGCAGGGGGATGGCAAGAGACCCAGTACTTC.

The CDR3 DNA sequence: TGTGCCAGCAGTTACGTGGCAGAACAAGAGACCCAGTACTTC. Amino acid sequence: CASSYVAEQETQYF. This chain joins TRBV6-5 and TRBJ2-5; D call uncertain. The CDR3 covers 14 residues. Trimming left V 2 bases short and J 2 bases short, with 9 bases between. CDR1 and CDR2 from the germline V gene are MNHEY and SVGAGI.

The chain joins TRBV2 to TRBJ1-2; a weak D match, TRBD1 (5 bases). The CDR3 totals 13 residues. Trimming took 4 bases from V and 5 from J, leaving 11 bases between them. From germline, CDR1 is SNHLY and CDR2 FYNNEI. CDR3 protein: CASSGQRNYGYTF. Written as DNA, the CDR3 is TGTGCCAGCAGTGGACAGCGCAATTATGGCTACACCTTC.

The chain uses TRBV30 and TRBJ1-1, with TRBD1 as a possible D gene (6 bases). The CDR3 has 12 amino acids. In germline, CDR1 is GTSNPN, CDR2 SVGIG (reference sequence). V was cut by 1 base and J by 5 bases, with 8 bases left in between. CDR3 residues: CAWSDQGTEAFF. The CDR3 coding sequence is TGTGCCTGGAGTGATCAGGGGACTGAAGCTTTCTTT.

The rearrangement uses TRBV19 and TRBJ2-7, with D perhaps matching TRBD2 (5 bases). CDR1 LNHDA and CDR2 SQIVND come from the germline V gene (reference sequence). The CDR3 runs to 14 residues. V was pared by 1 base and J by 3 bases, with 10 bases between. CDR3 amino acids: CASSIVPGSYEQYF. DNA of the CDR3: TGTGCCAGTAGTATAGTACCGGGGAGCTACGAGCAGTACTTC. The entire variable domain, with the rest obtained from reference TRBV19 and TRBJ2-7, is as follows: DGGITQSPKYLFRKEGQNVTLSCEQNLNHDAMYWYRQDPGQGLRLIYYSQIVNDFQKGDIAEGYSVSREKKESFPLTVTSAQKNPTAFYLCASSIVPGSYEQYFGPGTRLTVT.

The chain recombines TRBV4-1 with TRBJ2-2, with TRBD1 as a possible D gene (6 bases). The CDR3 runs to 16 residues. Germline V gene data show CDR1 as MGHRA and CDR2 as YSYEKL. The V end was cut by 1 base, the J end by 2 bases, with 11 bases between. In nucleotides, the CDR3 is TGCGCCAGCAGCCAAGTTGACAGGTTAAACACCGGGGAGCTGTTTTTT. Its protein is CASSQVDRLNTGELFF.

The rearrangement uses TRBV5-4 and TRBJ2-6; perhaps TRBD1 as D (5 bases). V was pared by 0 bases and J by 4 bases, with 8 bases between. CDR3 length equals 15 residues. Germline V CDR1 and CDR2: SGHNT, YYREEE (reference sequence). The CDR3 loop is CASSLEGVGANVLTF. The CDR3 region has the DNA TGTGCCAGCAGCTTGGAAGGGGTGGGGGCCAACGTCCTGACTTTC. Complete variable domain (other parts from reference TRBV5-4 and TRBJ2-6): ETGVTQSPTHLIKTRGQQVTLRCSSQSGHNTVSWYQQALGQGPQFIFQYYREEENGRGNFPPRFSGLQFPNYSSELNVNALELDDSALYLCASSLEGVGANVLTFGAGSRLTVL.